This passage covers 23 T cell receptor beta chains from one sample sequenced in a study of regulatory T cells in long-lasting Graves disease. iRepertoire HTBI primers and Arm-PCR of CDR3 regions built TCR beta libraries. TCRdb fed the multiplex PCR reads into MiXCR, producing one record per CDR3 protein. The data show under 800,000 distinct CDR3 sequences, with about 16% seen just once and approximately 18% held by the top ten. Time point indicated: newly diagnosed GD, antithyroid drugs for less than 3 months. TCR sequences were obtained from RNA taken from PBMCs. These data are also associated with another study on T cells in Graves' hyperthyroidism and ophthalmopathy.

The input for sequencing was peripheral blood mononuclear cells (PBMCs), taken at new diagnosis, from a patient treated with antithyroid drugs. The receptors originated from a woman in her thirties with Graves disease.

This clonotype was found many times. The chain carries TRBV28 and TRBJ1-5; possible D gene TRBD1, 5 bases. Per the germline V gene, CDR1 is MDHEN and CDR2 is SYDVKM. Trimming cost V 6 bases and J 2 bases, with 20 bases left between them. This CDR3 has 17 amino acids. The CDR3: CASSSLFLRGGNQPQHF. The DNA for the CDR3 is TGTGCCAGCAGCTCCTTATTCCTGAGGGGTGGCAATCAGCCCCAGCATTTT.

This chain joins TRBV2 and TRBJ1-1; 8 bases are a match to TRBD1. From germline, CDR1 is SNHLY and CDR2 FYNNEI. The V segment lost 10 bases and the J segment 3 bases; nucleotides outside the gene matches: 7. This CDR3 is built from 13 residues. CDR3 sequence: CATQETGDTEAFF. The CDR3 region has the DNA TGTGCCACCCAGGAGACAGGGGACACTGAAGCTTTCTTT.

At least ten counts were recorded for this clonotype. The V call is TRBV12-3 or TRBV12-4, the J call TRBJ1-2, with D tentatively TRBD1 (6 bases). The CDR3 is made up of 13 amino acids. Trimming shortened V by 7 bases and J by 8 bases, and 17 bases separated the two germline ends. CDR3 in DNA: TGTGCCAGCAAGGTCGCAGGGGTCGGAGGCTACACCTTC. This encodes CASKVAGVGGYTF.

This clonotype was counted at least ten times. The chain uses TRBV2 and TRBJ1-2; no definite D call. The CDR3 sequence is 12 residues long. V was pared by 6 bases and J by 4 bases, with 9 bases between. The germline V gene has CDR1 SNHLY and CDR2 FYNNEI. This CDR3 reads CASSAKAYGYTF. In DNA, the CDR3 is TGTGCCAGCAGCGCAAAAGCCTATGGCTACACCTTC. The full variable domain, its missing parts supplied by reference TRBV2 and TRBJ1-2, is EPEVTQTPSHQVTQMGQEVILRCVPISNHLYFYWYRQILGQKVEFLVSFYNNEISEKSEIFDDQFSVERPDGSNFTLKIRSTKLEDSAMYFCASSAKAYGYTFGSGTRLTVV.

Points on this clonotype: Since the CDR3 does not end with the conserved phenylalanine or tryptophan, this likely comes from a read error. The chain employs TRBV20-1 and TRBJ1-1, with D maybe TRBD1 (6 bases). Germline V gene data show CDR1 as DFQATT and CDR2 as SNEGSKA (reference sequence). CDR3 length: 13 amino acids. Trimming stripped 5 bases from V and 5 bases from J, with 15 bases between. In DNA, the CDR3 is TGCAGTGCTTCCAATCAGGGGAGGACTGAAGCTTTCCTT. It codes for CSASNQGRTEAFL.

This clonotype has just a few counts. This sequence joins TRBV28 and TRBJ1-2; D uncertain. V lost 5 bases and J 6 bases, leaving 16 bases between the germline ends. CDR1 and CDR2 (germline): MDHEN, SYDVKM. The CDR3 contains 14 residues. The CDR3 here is CASSPSRGIDGYTF. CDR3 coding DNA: TGTGCCAGCAGTCCCTCACGGGGTATAGATGGCTACACCTTC.

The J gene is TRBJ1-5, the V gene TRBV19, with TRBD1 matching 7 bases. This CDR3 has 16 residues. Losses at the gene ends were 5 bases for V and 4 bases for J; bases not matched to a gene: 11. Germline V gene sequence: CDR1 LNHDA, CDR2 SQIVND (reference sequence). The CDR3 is CASSVTGTALNQPQHF. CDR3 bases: TGTGCCAGTAGTGTCACCGGGACAGCCCTAAATCAGCCCCAGCATTTT.

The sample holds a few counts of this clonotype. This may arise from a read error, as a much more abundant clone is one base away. CDR3 amino acids: CTSSFRGFGNEQFF. CDR3 sequence (DNA): TGTACCAGCAGTTTCAGGGGCTTTGGGAATGAGCAGTTCTTC. The chain links TRBV27 to TRBJ2-1; a possible D gene is TRBD1 (6 bases). Germline V gene sequence: CDR1 MNHEY, CDR2 SMNVEV (reference sequence). CDR3 length: 14 residues.

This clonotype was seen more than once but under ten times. CDR3 residues: CAWRLGGTEAFF. CDR3 bases: TGTGCCTGGAGGCTTGGAGGGACTGAAGCTTTCTTT. V and J are TRBV30 and TRBJ1-1; D is undetermined. V lost 3 bases and J 5 bases, leaving 10 bases between the germline ends. There are 12 residues in the CDR3. Germline CDR1 reads GTSNPN; CDR2 reads SVGIG (reference sequence).

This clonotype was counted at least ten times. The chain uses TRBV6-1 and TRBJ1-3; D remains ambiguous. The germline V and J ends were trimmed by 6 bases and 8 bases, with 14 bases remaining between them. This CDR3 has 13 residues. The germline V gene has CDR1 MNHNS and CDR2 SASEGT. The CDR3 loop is CASSPQLADTIYF. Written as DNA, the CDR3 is TGTGCCAGCAGCCCCCAACTCGCGGACACCATATATTTT.

Here the CDR3 DNA reads TGCGCCAGCTGGGGAGATACGCAGTATTTT. As protein: CASWGDTQYF. The chain recombines TRBV5-1 with TRBJ2-3; D not certain. Germline CDR1 SGHRS, CDR2 YFSETQ. V dropped 7 bases and J dropped 5 bases, with 5 bases sitting between them. The CDR3 totals 10 residues.

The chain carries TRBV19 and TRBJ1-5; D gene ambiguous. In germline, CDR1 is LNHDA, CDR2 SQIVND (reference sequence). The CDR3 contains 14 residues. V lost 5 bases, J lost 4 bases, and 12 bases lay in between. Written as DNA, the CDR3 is TGTGCCAGTAGTCAAACACACCAAAATCAGCCCCAGCATTTT. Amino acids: CASSQTHQNQPQHF.

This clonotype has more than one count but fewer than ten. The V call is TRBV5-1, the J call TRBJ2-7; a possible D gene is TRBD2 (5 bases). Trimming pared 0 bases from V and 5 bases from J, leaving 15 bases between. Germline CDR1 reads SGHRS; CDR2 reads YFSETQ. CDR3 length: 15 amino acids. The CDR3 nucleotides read TGCGCCAGCAGCTTGGAACGGGGTGGGAAGGACGAGCAGTACTTC. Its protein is CASSLERGGKDEQYF.

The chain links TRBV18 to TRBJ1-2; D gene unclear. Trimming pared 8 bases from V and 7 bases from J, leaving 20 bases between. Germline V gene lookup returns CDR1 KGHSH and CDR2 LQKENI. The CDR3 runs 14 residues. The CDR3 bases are TGTGCCAGCGCAGGCAGTCACGGCAGAGGTGGCTACACCTTC. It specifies CASAGSHGRGGYTF.

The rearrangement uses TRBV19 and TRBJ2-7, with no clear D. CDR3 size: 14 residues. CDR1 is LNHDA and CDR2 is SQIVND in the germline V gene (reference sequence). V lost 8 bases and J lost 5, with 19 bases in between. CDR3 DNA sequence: TGTGCCAGTTCGGGCTCAAACTACGGCGACGAGCAGTACTTC. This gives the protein CASSGSNYGDEQYF.

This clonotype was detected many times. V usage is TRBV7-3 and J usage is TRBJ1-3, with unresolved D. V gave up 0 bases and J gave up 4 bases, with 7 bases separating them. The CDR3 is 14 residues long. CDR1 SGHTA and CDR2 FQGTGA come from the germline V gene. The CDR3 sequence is CASSLTAGGNTIYF. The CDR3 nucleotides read TGTGCCAGCAGCTTAACCGCAGGAGGAAACACCATATATTTT.

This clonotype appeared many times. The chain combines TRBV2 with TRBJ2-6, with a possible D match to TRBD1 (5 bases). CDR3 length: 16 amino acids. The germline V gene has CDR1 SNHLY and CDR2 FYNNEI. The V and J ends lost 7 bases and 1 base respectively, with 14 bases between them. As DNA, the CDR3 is TGTGCCAGCATTAGAAATACAGGTTCTGGGGCCAACGTCCTGACTTTC. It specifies CASIRNTGSGANVLTF.

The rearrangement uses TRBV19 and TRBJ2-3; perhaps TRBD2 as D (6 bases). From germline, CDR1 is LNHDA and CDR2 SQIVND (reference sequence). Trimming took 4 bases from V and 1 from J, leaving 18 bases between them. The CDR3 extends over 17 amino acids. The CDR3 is CASSTQLAPPGTDTQYF. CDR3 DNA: TGTGCCAGTAGTACCCAGCTAGCGCCTCCTGGCACAGATACGCAGTATTTT. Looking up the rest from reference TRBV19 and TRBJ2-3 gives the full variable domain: DGGITQSPKYLFRKEGQNVTLSCEQNLNHDAMYWYRQDPGQGLRLIYYSQIVNDFQKGDIAEGYSVSREKKESFPLTVTSAQKNPTAFYLCASSTQLAPPGTDTQYFGPGTRLTVL.

The CDR3 DNA reads TGTGCCAGCAGCCGGACCGGGACAGGGCCCTACAATGAGCAGTTCTTC. Translation: CASSRTGTGPYNEQFF. The chain joins TRBV7-2 to TRBJ2-1; TRBD1 matches at 9 bases. Looked up from germline, CDR1 is SGHTA and CDR2 is FQGNSA. V shed 5 bases and J 2 bases; nucleotides not matched to a gene: 7. This CDR3 contains 16 residues.

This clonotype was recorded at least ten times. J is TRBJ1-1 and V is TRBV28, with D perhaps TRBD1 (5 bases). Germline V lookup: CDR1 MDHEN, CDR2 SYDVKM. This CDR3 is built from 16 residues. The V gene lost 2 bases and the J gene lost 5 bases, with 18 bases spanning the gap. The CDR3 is CASSLVSFGGATEAFF. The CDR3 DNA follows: TGTGCCAGCAGTTTAGTATCTTTTGGGGGAGCAACTGAAGCTTTCTTT.

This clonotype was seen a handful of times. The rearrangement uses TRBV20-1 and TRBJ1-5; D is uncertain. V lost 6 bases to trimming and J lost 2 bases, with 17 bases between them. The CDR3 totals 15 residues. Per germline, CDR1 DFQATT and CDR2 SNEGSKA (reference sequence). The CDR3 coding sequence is TGCAGTGCCCTAGAGGTGGGGTCGGGCAATCAGCCCCAGCATTTT. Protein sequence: CSALEVGSGNQPQHF.

CDR3 sequence reads: CASSLFASDSQVYEQFF. In DNA, the CDR3 is TGTGCCAGCAGTTTATTTGCCAGCGATAGTCAGGTTTATGAGCAGTTCTTC. The genes are TRBV27 and TRBJ2-1; D remains ambiguous. The CDR3 extends over 17 amino acids. CDR1 and CDR2 from the germline V gene are MNHEY and SMNVEV (reference sequence). V was shortened by 1 base and J by 8 bases, with 21 bases between the two germline ends.

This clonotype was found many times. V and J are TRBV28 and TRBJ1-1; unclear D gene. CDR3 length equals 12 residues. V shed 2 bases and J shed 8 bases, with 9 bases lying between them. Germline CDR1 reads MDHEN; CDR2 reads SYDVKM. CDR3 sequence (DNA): TGTGCCAGCAGTTTAAACCTAGGGGAAGCTTTCTTT. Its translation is CASSLNLGEAFF.